A single sample is the source of the 4 T cell receptor beta chains below, sequenced in a study of cytomegalovirus exposure and HLA in healthy donors. 60 Vbeta and 13 Jbeta primers were used in PCR. The data were produced by immunoSEQ multiplex PCR, yet TCRdb's version contains in-frame clones alone and is incomplete. The sample shows some 67,000 clones, 85% to 90% of them seen only once. The sequenced sample was PBMCs. These receptor sequences come from a woman aged 25 to 39 in good health and CMV-seropositive.

In DNA, the CDR3 is TGTGCCAGCAGCCACCCGGGACTAGCGGGAGGTGATTCCTACGAGCAGTACTTC. Residues: CASSHPGLAGGDSYEQYF. V usage is TRBV5-4 and J usage is TRBJ2-7, with 15 bases identical to TRBD2. The CDR3 is 18 amino acids. Germline CDR1 and CDR2: SGHNT and YYREEE (reference sequence). Unmatched junction bases numbered 9, after V lost 4 bases and J lost 1 base.

This clone turned up a few times. V gene TRBV5-4 combines with J gene TRBJ2-3; 11 nucleotides agree with TRBD2. This CDR3 comprises 15 residues. With V trimmed by 4 bases and J by 4 bases, 5 bases remained unmatched. Looked up from germline, CDR1 is SGHNT and CDR2 is YYREEE (reference sequence). The CDR3 sequence: CASSKTSGTSDTQYF. In DNA form, the CDR3 reads TGTGCCAGCAGCAAGACTAGCGGGACCTCAGATACGCAGTATTTT.

The rearrangement links TRBV5-1 to TRBJ2-1, with TRBD2 identical over 8 bases. CDR3 size: 15 residues. V trimming: 5 bases; J trimming: 9 bases; junction bases outside the gene matches: 13. CDR1 and CDR2 from the germline V gene are SGHRS and YFSETQ. The CDR3 spells CASRPGRASGGEQFF. CDR3 sequence (DNA): TGCGCCAGCAGACCCGGGAGGGCCAGCGGAGGTGAGCAGTTCTTC.

The chain is built from TRBV5-4 and TRBJ2-7; D is possibly TRBD2 (5 bases). Per germline, CDR1 SGHNT and CDR2 YYREEE (reference sequence). The CDR3 extends over 13 amino acids. Trimming cost V 0 bases and J 9 bases, with 13 bases left between them. CDR3 nucleotides: TGTGCCAGCAGCTTGGCCGGGAAGGCCGTGCAGTACTTC. This codes for CASSLAGKAVQYF.